The T cell receptor (beta chain) described here comes from a study of shared clonotypes between healthy human individuals. The study, taken as a whole, reports: Few donors limited the genetic and exposure-history diversity represented. Of the naive CD4 clonotypes, roughly 5% were shared across a handful of donors.

The table came from immunoSEQ multiplex PCR; TCRdb's copy has only in-frame clones and leaves some out. The table lists approximately 2.3 million clones, approximately 95% of them singletons, with 0.39% in the top ten. Notes on this clone: Its target is not known. This same CDR3 is encoded by further DNA sequences in the sample.

The CDR3 spans 15 residues. The V end lost 2 bases, the J end lost 0 bases, and 8 bases lay between the germline ends. Per germline, CDR1 KGHSH and CDR2 LQKENI. The sequencing input was naive CD4+ T cells from PBMCs. Subset defined: CD45RA+ positively selected. The chain joins TRBV18 to TRBJ1-5; D call uncertain. The sequence came from a young man in good health. Some clones in this sample may be carry-over from other donors' samples. CDR3 sequence reads: CASSPSGNSNQPQHF. In DNA, the CDR3 is TGTGCCAGCTCACCATCGGGGAATAGCAATCAGCCCCAGCATTTT.